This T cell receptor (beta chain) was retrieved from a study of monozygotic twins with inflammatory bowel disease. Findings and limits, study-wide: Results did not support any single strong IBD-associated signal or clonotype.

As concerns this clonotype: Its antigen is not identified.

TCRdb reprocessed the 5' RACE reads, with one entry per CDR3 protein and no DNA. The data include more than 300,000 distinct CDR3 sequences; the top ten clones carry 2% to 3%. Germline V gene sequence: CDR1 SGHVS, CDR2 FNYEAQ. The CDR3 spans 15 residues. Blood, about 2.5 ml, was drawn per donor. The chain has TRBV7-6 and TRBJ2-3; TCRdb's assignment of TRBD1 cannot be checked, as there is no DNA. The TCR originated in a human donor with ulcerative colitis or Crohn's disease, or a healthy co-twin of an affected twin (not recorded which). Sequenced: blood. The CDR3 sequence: CASSPRGVSTDTQYF.